The source of this TCR beta chain is a study of shared clonotypes between healthy human individuals. Findings and limits, study-wide: Sampling used blood alone; tissue repertoires probably differ. Memory subsets generally showed smaller estimated richness than naive subsets did. Though the depth was large, rarefaction showed that sorted-subset sequencing was incomplete.

As defined, naive CD8 cells were CD45RO-negative and positively selected for CCR7, with terminally differentiated effector memory CD45RA+ cells excluded. For this clone: The antigen remains unidentified.

Here immunoSEQ multiplex PCR was the method, and the copy in TCRdb shows in-frame clones only, minus some. This table holds roughly 810,000 clones, around 96% found once. Trimming took off 1 base at V and 4 bases at J, with 9 bases between the two ends. Looked up from germline, CDR1 is SGHRS and CDR2 is YFSETQ. This CDR3 has 14 residues. The receptor was derived from a man aged 25-45 years in good health. Source material: naive CD8+ T cells sorted from blood. V is TRBV5-1 and J is TRBJ1-5, with D possibly TRBD1 on 6 matching bases. The CDR3 nucleotides read TGCGCCAGCAGCTTGACAGGGCCAAATCAGCCCCAGCATTTT. As protein: CASSLTGPNQPQHF.